The TCR beta chain described here comes from a study of PD-1 blockade in classical Hodgkin lymphoma. The study's findings and limits: Newly diagnosed patients were said to have less baseline TCR diversity than healthy donors did.

The CDR3 has 16 residues. V lost 3 bases, J lost 0 bases, and 18 bases lay in between. CDR1 is GTSNPN, CDR2 SVGIG, per germline (reference sequence). Every patient was affected by relapse after autologous stem cell transplantation, while exposure to brentuximab vedotin was not uniform. The assay was immunoSEQ multiplex PCR, and TCRdb's table has in-frame clones only and misses some. This sample has around 91,000 clones, with roughly 76% found just once. On this clone itself: Its antigen is not known.

The specimen was peripheral blood mononuclear cells (PBMCs), collected before the second cycle of nivolumab. The chain carries TRBV30 and TRBJ2-7; D uncertain. The receptor comes from a human donor with classical Hodgkin lymphoma. The CDR3 spells CAWRLGLDGLSYEQYF. The CDR3 DNA reads TGTGCCTGGAGGTTGGGCTTAGACGGGCTCTCCTACGAGCAGTACTTC.